This T cell receptor (beta chain) was sequenced in a study of metastatic and nonmetastatic thyroid tumors. Study-level background: Repertoire data that came from the blood and tumor or nodule tissue of malignant and benign thyroid patients were compared. Findings and caveats of the study: A significant increase in TCR beta diversity was reportedly seen in malignant thyroid tumors relative to benign nodules, in blood and tumor.

Every patient underwent thyroid surgery untreated. This clone was recorded many times. What it binds is unknown. This CDR3 has 18 amino acids. J was trimmed by 1 base and V by 3 bases; bases with no gene match: 7. CDR1 and CDR2 (germline): SGHNT, YYREEE (reference sequence). Original analysis: Across clinicopathological groups, CDR3 differences served as the basis for building a distant-metastasis classifier for papillary thyroid cancer. Using MiXCR, TCRdb reanalyzed the PCR reads. V and J calls and clone size were set by TCRdb, not the authors. The sample includes about 16,000 clones, 15% to 18% seen only once; the top ten take approximately 15%.

The sequence was obtained from a female donor with papillary thyroid cancer or a benign thyroid nodule (not recorded which). Some clones in this sample may be carry-over from other donors' samples. This sequence joins TRBV5-4 and TRBJ2-1; 13 bases agree with TRBD2. The sequenced sample was blood. The CDR3 region has the DNA TGTGCCAGCAGCTCACTAGCGGGGGGGCCTTCGTCCTACAATGAGCAGTTCTTC. Its protein is CASSSLAGGPSSYNEQFF.